This T cell receptor (beta chain) was found in a study of neurological immune-mediated disorders. This clonotype was recorded at least ten times. One entry per CDR3 protein, called by TCRdb with MiXCR from the 5' RACE reads. The data contain approximately 41,000 distinct CDR3 sequences, roughly 14% of them singletons. Germline CDR1 SGHVS, CDR2 FQNEAQ. The length of the CDR3 is 19 residues. The V gene end was trimmed by 0 bases and the J gene end by 2 bases; junction bases not matched to a gene: 8. V usage is TRBV7-8 and J usage is TRBJ2-3; TRBD2 matches 13 bases. What was sequenced was CD4+ T cells from blood. The sequence derives from a woman aged 55-70 years with HTLV-1-associated myelopathy (HAM/TSP). Here the CDR3 DNA reads TGTGCCAGCAGCTTAGCCCGAGGACTAGCGGGGGCCCCCACAGATACGCAGTATTTT. It specifies CASSLARGLAGAPTDTQYF.